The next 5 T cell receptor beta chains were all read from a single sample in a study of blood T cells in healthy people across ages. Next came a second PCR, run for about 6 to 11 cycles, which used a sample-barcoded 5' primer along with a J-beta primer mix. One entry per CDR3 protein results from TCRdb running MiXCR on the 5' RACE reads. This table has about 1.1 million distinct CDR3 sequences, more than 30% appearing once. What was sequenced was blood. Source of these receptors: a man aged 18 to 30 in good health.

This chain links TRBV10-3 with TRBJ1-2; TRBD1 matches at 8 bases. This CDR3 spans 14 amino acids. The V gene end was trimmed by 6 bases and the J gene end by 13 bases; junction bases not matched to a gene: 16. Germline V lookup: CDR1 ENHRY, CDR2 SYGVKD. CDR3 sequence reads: CAIRRQGPDLVTTF. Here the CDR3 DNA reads TGTGCCATCAGGCGACAGGGGCCGGACCTTGTCACCACCTTC.

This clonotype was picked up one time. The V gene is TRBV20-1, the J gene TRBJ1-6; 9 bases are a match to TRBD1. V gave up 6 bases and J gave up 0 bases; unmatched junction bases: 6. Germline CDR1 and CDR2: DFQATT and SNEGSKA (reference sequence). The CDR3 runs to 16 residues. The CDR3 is CSARQGGSSYNSPLHF. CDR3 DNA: TGCAGTGCGCGACAGGGGGGAAGCTCCTATAATTCACCCCTCCACTTT.

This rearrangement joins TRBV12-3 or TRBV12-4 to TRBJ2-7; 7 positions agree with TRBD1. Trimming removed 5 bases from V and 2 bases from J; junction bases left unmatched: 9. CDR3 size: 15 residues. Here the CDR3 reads CASSPSGQWAYEQYF. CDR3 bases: TGTGCCAGCAGTCCCTCGGGACAGTGGGCCTACGAGCAGTACTTC.

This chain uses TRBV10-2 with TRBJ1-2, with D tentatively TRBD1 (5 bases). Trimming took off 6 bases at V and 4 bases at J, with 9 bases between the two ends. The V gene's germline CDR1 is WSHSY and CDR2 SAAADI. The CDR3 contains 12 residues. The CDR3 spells CASRVDSYGYTF. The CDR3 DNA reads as TGCGCCAGCAGGGTTGACAGCTATGGCTACACCTTC.

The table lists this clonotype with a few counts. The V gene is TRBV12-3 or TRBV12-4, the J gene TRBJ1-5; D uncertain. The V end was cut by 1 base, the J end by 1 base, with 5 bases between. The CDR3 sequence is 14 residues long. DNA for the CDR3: TGTGCCAGCAGTTTAGATGTCAGCAATCAGCCCCAGCATTTT. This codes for CASSLDVSNQPQHF.